This TCR beta chain was recorded in a study of vaccination and CD4 T cells after COVID-19. The time point here: late sampling 161 to 241 days after vaccination in three convalescent patients. One entry per CDR3 protein, called by TCRdb with MiXCR from the PCR reads. The sample contains 26,000 or so distinct CDR3 sequences, around 49% of which appear only once. The clonotype comes from a human donor who had recovered from COVID-19. This specimen consisted of CD4+ T cells from blood, obtained about 7 months after SARS-CoV-2 vaccination.

CDR3 sequence reads: CSAGRLSSGNTIYF. CDR3 bases: TGCAGTGCGGGACGGCTGAGCTCTGGAAACACCATATATTTT. The gene calls are TRBV20-1 and TRBJ1-3; TRBD1 is a possible D gene (5 bases). V was pared by 6 bases and J by 0 bases, with 12 bases between. The CDR3 is 14 residues long. The V gene's germline CDR1 is DFQATT and CDR2 SNEGSKA (reference sequence).